This is a list of T cell receptor beta chains from one sample in a study of T cells in Graves' hyperthyroidism and ophthalmopathy. TCRdb fed the multiplex PCR reads into MiXCR, producing one record per CDR3 protein. The sample lists 730,000 or so distinct CDR3 sequences; 18% were seen once. What was sequenced was blood. All receptors derive from a woman in her fifties or sixties with Graves' hyperthyroidism that later progressed to Graves' ophthalmopathy. The conserved cysteine and the conserved F or W are not part of the CDR3 here. The size field is filled for only some rows; it gives once, few, many or a size class.

V gene: TRBV3-1; clone size: many; J gene: TRBJ2-5; CDR3 protein: ASSQERGPGETQY
V gene: TRBV6-1; clone size: .; J gene: TRBJ2-2; CDR3 protein: ASMLFKLDRAGGELF
V gene: TRBV3-1; clone size: many; J gene: TRBJ1-2; CDR3 protein: ASRERGASYGYT
V gene: TRBV12-3/TRBV12-4; clone size: many; J gene: TRBJ2-7; CDR3 protein: ASRTGLAYEQY
V gene: TRBV20-1; clone size: few; J gene: TRBJ2-3; CDR3 protein: SVWGASTDTQY
V gene: TRBV20-1; clone size: many; J gene: TRBJ1-6; CDR3 protein: SARDGSKNSYNSPLH
V gene: TRBV7-9; clone size: few; J gene: TRBJ1-4; CDR3 protein: AIGRAGSEKLF
V gene: TRBV5-4; clone size: few; J gene: TRBJ2-5; CDR3 protein: ASSFEDRGQETQY
V gene: TRBV5-1; clone size: many; J gene: TRBJ2-1; CDR3 protein: ASSSSGGYYNEQF
V gene: TRBV7-3; clone size: .; J gene: TRBJ2-3; CDR3 protein: ASSLTSGDGDTQY
V gene: TRBV7-9; clone size: few; J gene: TRBJ2-2; CDR3 protein: ASSPRGFADTGELF
V gene: TRBV11-2; clone size: many; J gene: TRBJ2-3; CDR3 protein: ASSRGLAADTQY
V gene: TRBV11-3; clone size: many; J gene: TRBJ2-3; CDR3 protein: ASSRSGTGGWDTQY
V gene: TRBV28; clone size: .; J gene: TRBJ1-5; CDR3 protein: ASSSHESRAGQPQH
V gene: TRBV27; clone size: .; J gene: TRBJ1-2; CDR3 protein: ASSPSPLSNYGYT
V gene: TRBV9; clone size: many; J gene: TRBJ2-5; CDR3 protein: ASSIGTSGGRLETQY
V gene: TRBV7-3; clone size: many; J gene: TRBJ2-6; CDR3 protein: ASSAQGAGANVLT
V gene: TRBV20-1; clone size: .; J gene: TRBJ1-1; CDR3 protein: SARGGPPWTEAF
V gene: TRBV5-1; clone size: few; J gene: TRBJ2-2; CDR3 protein: ASGPTTGSDTGELF
V gene: TRBV10-3; clone size: many; J gene: TRBJ2-7; CDR3 protein: AIRDDRGPYEQY
V gene: TRBV12-3/TRBV12-4; clone size: few; J gene: TRBJ1-1; CDR3 protein: ASNTGGGTEAF
V gene: TRBV18; clone size: .; J gene: TRBJ1-4; CDR3 protein: ASSPDRVVEKLF
V gene: TRBV18; clone size: many; J gene: TRBJ1-1; CDR3 protein: ASSPDRFRSTEAF
V gene: TRBV7-9; clone size: .; J gene: TRBJ1-2; CDR3 protein: ASSLAADDTANYGYT
V gene: TRBV6-1; clone size: .; J gene: TRBJ1-6; CDR3 protein: ASSEVKVRRSPLH
V gene: TRBV6-6; clone size: few; J gene: TRBJ2-5; CDR3 protein: ASSYSRSSGGEETQY
V gene: TRBV10-3; clone size: .; J gene: TRBJ2-5; CDR3 protein: AIRPQGEETQY
V gene: TRBV5-1; clone size: few; J gene: TRBJ2-1; CDR3 protein: ASKESSYNEQF
V gene: TRBV7-7; clone size: few; J gene: TRBJ2-3; CDR3 protein: ASSLGAMSTDTQY
V gene: TRBV19; clone size: .; J gene: TRBJ2-1; CDR3 protein: ASSIVGEQF
V gene: TRBV27; clone size: many; J gene: TRBJ1-5; CDR3 protein: ASSQSGDRGSYSNQPQH
V gene: TRBV10-3; clone size: .; J gene: TRBJ2-2; CDR3 protein: AIRAQGIGELF
V gene: TRBV20-1; clone size: .; J gene: TRBJ2-2; CDR3 protein: SARGSRFYAGELF
V gene: TRBV2; clone size: few; J gene: TRBJ1-6; CDR3 protein: ASSEVTGFDSPLH
V gene: TRBV7-7; clone size: many; J gene: TRBJ2-5; CDR3 protein: ASSLDRDETQY
V gene: TRBV5-1; clone size: many; J gene: TRBJ2-1; CDR3 protein: ASSLAGTSYNEQF
V gene: TRBV2; clone size: few; J gene: TRBJ1-1; CDR3 protein: ASNGGMDTEAF
V gene: TRBV7-6; clone size: few; J gene: TRBJ2-3; CDR3 protein: ASTPPASGTDTQY
V gene: TRBV18; clone size: few; J gene: TRBJ2-7; CDR3 protein: ASSPGEYYEQY
V gene: TRBV5-1; clone size: .; J gene: TRBJ1-4; CDR3 protein: ASSSWGSTNEKLF
V gene: TRBV5-1; clone size: .; J gene: TRBJ2-5; CDR3 protein: ASRFQPGLVEETQY
V gene: TRBV11-2; clone size: few; J gene: TRBJ1-6; CDR3 protein: ASRPDSVKPLH